A selection of T cell receptor beta chains follows, all from one sample in a study of blood T cell repertoires in COVID-19. Only in-frame clones appear in the TCRdb table, and some are missing; sequencing was by immunoSEQ multiplex PCR. The sample has 150,000 to 200,000 clones; 70% to 90% are singletons. The material sequenced was peripheral blood. The receptors originated from a human donor in a cohort sampled during active COVID-19. Both conserved end residues are part of each CDR3. Each record gives: clone size, CDR3 length, V gene, D gene, J gene, CDR3 DNA, CDR3 protein. D genes are given only for firm matches. Only part of the rows carry a size: once, few, many, or a class if the clone is expanded.

NA	15	TRBV7-2	TRBD1	TRBJ2-7	TGTGCCAGCAGCTTTAACCCCGGGACAGCCTACGAGCAGTACTTC	CASSFNPGTAYEQYF
NA	17	TRBV28	NA	TRBJ2-7	TGTGCCAGCAGGGGAGGGACCTGGGGACACTCACTCTACGAGCAGTACTTC	CASRGGTWGHSLYEQYF
once	14	TRBV27	NA	TRBJ2-5	TGTGCCAGCAGTTCCACCGGGACTGGGATTGCCCAGTACTTC	CASSSTGTGIAQYF
NA	16	TRBV2	NA	TRBJ2-3	TGTGCCAGCAGTGACTCCCAGGGTATTATTTCAGATACGCAGTATTTT	CASSDSQGIISDTQYF
NA	16	TRBV5-4	TRBD1	TRBJ2-2	TGTGCCAGCAGGATTACAGGGGTGGTTCCTACCGGGGAGCTGTTTTTT	CASRITGVVPTGELFF
NA	14	TRBV6-5	NA	TRBJ1-2	TGTGCCAGCAGTTCCTCTCGCCAGGGTCCTGGCTACACCTTC	CASSSSRQGPGYTF
few	14	TRBV5-1	TRBD1	TRBJ2-2	TGCGCCAGCACACAGGGGTCCTCGGCCGGGGAGCTGTTTTTT	CASTQGSSAGELFF
few	15	TRBV6-6	TRBD1	TRBJ1-1	TGTGCCAGCATTTTCCAGGGGGACATGAACACTGAAGCTTTCTTT	CASIFQGDMNTEAFF
NA	13	TRBV12-3/TRBV12-4	NA	TRBJ2-1	TGTGCCAGCAGTTTCGGAGGTAGCCATGAGCAGTTCTTC	CASSFGGSHEQFF
NA	13	TRBV19	NA	TRBJ2-7	TGTGCCAGTAGTATAGGGGCAGGGTACGAGCAGTACTTC	CASSIGAGYEQYF
NA	15	TRBV27	TRBD2	TRBJ2-7	TGTGCCAGCAGTTTATCGGGTAGCGGGAGCCACGAGCAGTACTTC	CASSLSGSGSHEQYF
NA	14	TRBV25-1	TRBD1	TRBJ1-6	TGTGCCAGTTCAGGGGGCATACGGAATTCACCCCTCCACTTT	CASSGGIRNSPLHF
few	14	TRBV2	NA	TRBJ1-1	TGTGCCAGCTTACCGGACAGCAAGAACACTGAAGCTTTCTTT	CASLPDSKNTEAFF
NA	13	TRBV4-1	TRBD1	TRBJ2-7	TGCGCCAGCAGCCGAGGGACAGGGGACGAGCAGTACTTC	CASSRGTGDEQYF
NA	15	TRBV5-1	TRBD2	TRBJ2-1	TGCGCCAGCAGCTTTTTAGCGGGAGGCATGTCCGAGCAGTTCTTC	CASSFLAGGMSEQFF
NA	15	TRBV18	NA	TRBJ2-3	TGTGCCAGCTCACCACCATCACAGGGCGAACATACGCAGTATTTT	CASSPPSQGEHTQYF
NA	14	TRBV6-2/TRBV6-3	TRBD1	TRBJ2-1	TGTGCCAGCAGTTACTTGACAGGGGTCAATGAGCAGTTCTTC	CASSYLTGVNEQFF
NA	15	TRBV7-6	TRBD1	TRBJ1-5	TGTGCCAGCAGCCCCCAGGGACAGGGTAATCAGCCCCAGCATTTT	CASSPQGQGNQPQHF
once	14	TRBV24-1	NA	TRBJ2-2	TGTGCCACCAGTGAATATACTAGCACCGGGGAGCTGTTTTTT	CATSEYTSTGELFF
NA	16	TRBV5-6	TRBD1	TRBJ2-5	TGTGCCAGCAGCCTACTGGGACAGGGGGACGAAGAGACCCAGTACTTC	CASSLLGQGDEETQYF
NA	15	TRBV19	NA	TRBJ2-1	TGTGCCAGTAGTATGGGGGGAAGCTCCTACAATGAGCAGTTCTTC	CASSMGGSSYNEQFF
NA	14	TRBV29-1	NA	TRBJ2-7	TGCAGCGCCTCCTTGGACAGCTACTCCTACGAGCAGTACTTC	CSASLDSYSYEQYF
NA	14	TRBV6-5	NA	TRBJ1-2	TGTGCCAGTTCCGCTGGATGGGGAGGGTATGGCTACACCTTC	CASSAGWGGYGYTF
once	12	TRBV6-2/TRBV6-3	NA	TRBJ2-2	TGTGCCAGCGGCCACCCCGCGGGGGAGCTGTTTTTT	CASGHPAGELFF
NA	16	TRBV3-1/TRBV3-2	NA	TRBJ1-4	TGTGCCAGCAGCCAAGTCTCCGGGGGGGTTCGGGAAAAACTGTTTTTT	CASSQVSGGVREKLFF
few	14	TRBV6-2/TRBV6-3	NA	TRBJ2-3	TGTGCCAGCAGTAGTTTCGGGGGCACAGATACGCAGTATTTT	CASSSFGGTDTQYF
NA	13	TRBV5-6	NA	TRBJ1-4	TGTGCCAGCAGCATTCGGGGGGATGAAAAACTGTTTTTT	CASSIRGDEKLFF
few	15	TRBV7-7	NA	TRBJ2-6	TGTGCTAGCAGCCCAGGAAGATCTGGGGCCAACGTCCTGACTTTC	CASSPGRSGANVLTF
NA	15	TRBV7-9	NA	TRBJ1-6	TGTGCCAGCAGCTTCGGGGGCTCCTATAATTCACCCCTCCACTTT	CASSFGGSYNSPLHF
NA	13	TRBV10-3	NA	TRBJ1-5	TGTGCCATCAGACAGGGAAACAATCAGCCCCAGCATTTT	CAIRQGNNQPQHF
NA	16	TRBV16	TRBD2	TRBJ2-1	TGTGCCAGCAGCGAAGCCGGGACTAGCGGAACAATGAAGCAGTTCTTC	CASSEAGTSGTMKQFF
NA	15	TRBV2	TRBD2	TRBJ2-4	TGTGCCAGCACCGGGGGGTTACTGGGCAAAAACATTCAGTACTTC	CASTGGLLGKNIQYF
once	12	TRBV9	NA	TRBJ1-6	TGTGCCAGCAGCTCTCCCCCGGGTCCCCTCCACTTT	CASSSPPGPLHF
NA	16	TRBV4-3	NA	TRBJ1-6	TGCGCCAGCAGCCAAGCTCGTGGGGGGTCTAATTCACCCCTCCACTTT	CASSQARGGSNSPLHF
NA	12	TRBV10-3	NA	TRBJ2-2	TGTGCCATCCGGTTGGACACCGGGGAGCTGTTTTTT	CAIRLDTGELFF
NA	15	TRBV18	TRBD1	TRBJ2-7	TGTGCCAGCTCACCGTGGGACAGCGCGGGCTACGAGCAGTACTTC	CASSPWDSAGYEQYF
few	17	TRBV16	TRBD2	TRBJ2-1	TGTGCCAGCAGCCTAAATGCCGGGACTAGCATGGGCAATGAGCAGTTCTTC	CASSLNAGTSMGNEQFF
NA	13	TRBV19	NA	TRBJ1-1	TGTGCCAGTAGGGGGACACTGAACACTGAAGCTTTCTTT	CASRGTLNTEAFF
once	17	TRBV5-5	TRBD1	TRBJ2-3	TGTGCCAGCAGCACCTACCCCGGGACAGGGAGGACAGATACGCAGTATTTT	CASSTYPGTGRTDTQYF
NA	13	TRBV10-1	NA	TRBJ2-7	TGCGCCAGCAGTGTTTCAGGAGGAAACGAGCAGTACTTC	CASSVSGGNEQYF
NA	14	TRBV2	NA	TRBJ2-3	TGTGCCAGCGGGAGGACACAGAGCACAGATACGCAGTATTTT	CASGRTQSTDTQYF
NA	16	TRBV5-5	NA	TRBJ1-2	TGTGCCAGCAGCTTGGGGGAAAGCGGAACCCGGTATGGCTACACCTTC	CASSLGESGTRYGYTF
NA	17	TRBV11-2	TRBD2	TRBJ2-7	TGTGCCAGCAGATCCTTCCATGGTAGCGGGATGTCTTACGAGCAGTACTTC	CASRSFHGSGMSYEQYF
NA	15	TRBV5-1	NA	TRBJ2-1	TGCGCCAGCAGCTTGGGCAGTCTGGCCTACAATGAGCAGTTCTTC	CASSLGSLAYNEQFF
few	12	TRBV5-4	NA	TRBJ2-1	TGTGCCAGCAGCTTTGACAGTCAGGGGCAGTTCTTC	CASSFDSQGQFF
NA	16	TRBV29-1	TRBD2	TRBJ2-3	TGCAGCGTCCCCGGGGGGGGCAAAACGAGCACAGATACGCAGTATTTT	CSVPGGGKTSTDTQYF